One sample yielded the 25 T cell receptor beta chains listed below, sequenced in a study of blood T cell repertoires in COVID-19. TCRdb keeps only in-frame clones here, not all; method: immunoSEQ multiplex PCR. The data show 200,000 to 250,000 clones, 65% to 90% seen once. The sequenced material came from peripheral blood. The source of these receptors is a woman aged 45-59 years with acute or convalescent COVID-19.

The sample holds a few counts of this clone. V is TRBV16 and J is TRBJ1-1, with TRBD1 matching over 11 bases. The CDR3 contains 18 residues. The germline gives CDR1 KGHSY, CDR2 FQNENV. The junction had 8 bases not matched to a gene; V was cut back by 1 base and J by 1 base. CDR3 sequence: CASSQWPSGQGGNTEAFF. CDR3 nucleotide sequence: TGTGCCAGCAGCCAATGGCCCTCGGGACAGGGGGGGAACACTGAAGCTTTCTTT. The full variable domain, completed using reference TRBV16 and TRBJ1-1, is GEEVAQTPKHLVRGEGQKAKLYCAPIKGHSYVFWYQQVLKNEFKFLISFQNENVFDETGMPKERFSAKCLPNSPCSLEIQATKLEDSAVYFCASSQWPSGQGGNTEAFFGQGTRLTVV.

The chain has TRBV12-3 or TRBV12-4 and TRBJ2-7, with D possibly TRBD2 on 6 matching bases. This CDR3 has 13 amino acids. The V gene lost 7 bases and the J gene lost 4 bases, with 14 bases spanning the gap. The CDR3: CASTRAGSYEQYF. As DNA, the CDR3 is TGTGCCAGCACCCGTGCGGGGAGTTACGAGCAGTACTTC.

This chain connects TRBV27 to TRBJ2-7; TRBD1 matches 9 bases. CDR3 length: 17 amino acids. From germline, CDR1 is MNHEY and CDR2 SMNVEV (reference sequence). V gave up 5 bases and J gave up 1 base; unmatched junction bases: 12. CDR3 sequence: CASSTRRGQGLSYEQYF. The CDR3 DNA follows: TGTGCCAGCAGTACTAGGAGAGGACAGGGGCTATCCTACGAGCAGTACTTC.

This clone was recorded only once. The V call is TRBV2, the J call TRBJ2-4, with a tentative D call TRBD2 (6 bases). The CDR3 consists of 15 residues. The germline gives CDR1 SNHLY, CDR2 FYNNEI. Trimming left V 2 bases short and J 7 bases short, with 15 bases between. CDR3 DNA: TGTGCCAGCAGTGAACCCGAGGACCGGGGGAACATTCAGTACTTC. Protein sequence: CASSEPEDRGNIQYF.

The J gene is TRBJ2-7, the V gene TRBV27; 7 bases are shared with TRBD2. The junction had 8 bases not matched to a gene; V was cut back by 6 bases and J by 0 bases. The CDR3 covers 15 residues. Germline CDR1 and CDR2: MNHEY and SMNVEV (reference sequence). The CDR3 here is CASRERLAGSYEQYF. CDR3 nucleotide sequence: TGTGCCAGCAGGGAACGACTAGCAGGCTCCTACGAGCAGTACTTC.

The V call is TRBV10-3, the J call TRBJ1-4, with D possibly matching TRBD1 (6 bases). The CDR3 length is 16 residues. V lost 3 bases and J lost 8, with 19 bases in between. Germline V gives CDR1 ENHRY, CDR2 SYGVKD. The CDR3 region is CAISDLNKGEGEKLFF. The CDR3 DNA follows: TGTGCCATCAGTGATTTAAATAAGGGGGAAGGCGAAAAACTGTTTTTT.

The CDR3 DNA reads TGCGCCAGCAGCTTTTCAGGGGGGAATGAAAAACTGTTTTTT. As protein: CASSFSGGNEKLFF. The chain recombines TRBV5-1 with TRBJ1-4; 7 nucleotides align to TRBD1. V lost 2 bases, J lost 5 bases, and 3 bases stayed unmatched. The CDR3 has 14 residues. Per the germline V gene, CDR1 is SGHRS and CDR2 is YFSETQ.

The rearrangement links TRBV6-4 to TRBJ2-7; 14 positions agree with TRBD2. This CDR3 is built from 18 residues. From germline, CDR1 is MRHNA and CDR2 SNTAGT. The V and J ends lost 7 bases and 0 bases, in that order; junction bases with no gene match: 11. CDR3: CASILGTSGGTSSYEQYF. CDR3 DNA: TGTGCCAGCATCCTGGGGACTAGCGGGGGAACTAGCTCCTACGAGCAGTACTTC.

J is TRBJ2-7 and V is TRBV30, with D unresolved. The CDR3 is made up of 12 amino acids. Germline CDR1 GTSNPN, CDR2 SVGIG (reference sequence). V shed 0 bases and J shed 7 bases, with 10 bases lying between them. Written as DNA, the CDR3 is TGTGCCTGGAGTGTACCCCCTCGGGAGCAGTACTTC. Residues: CAWSVPPREQYF.

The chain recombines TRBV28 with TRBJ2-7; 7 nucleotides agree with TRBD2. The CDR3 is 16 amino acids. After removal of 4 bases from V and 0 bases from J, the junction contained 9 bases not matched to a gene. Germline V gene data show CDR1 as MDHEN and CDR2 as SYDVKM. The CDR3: CASSWGGTAASYEQYF. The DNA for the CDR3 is TGTGCCAGCAGTTGGGGGGGGACGGCGGCCTCCTACGAGCAGTACTTC.

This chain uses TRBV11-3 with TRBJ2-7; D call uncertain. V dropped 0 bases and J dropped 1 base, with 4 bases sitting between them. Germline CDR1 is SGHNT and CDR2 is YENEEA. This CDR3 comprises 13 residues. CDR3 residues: CASSLEASYEQYF. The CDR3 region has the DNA TGTGCCAGCAGCTTAGAAGCTTCCTACGAGCAGTACTTC.

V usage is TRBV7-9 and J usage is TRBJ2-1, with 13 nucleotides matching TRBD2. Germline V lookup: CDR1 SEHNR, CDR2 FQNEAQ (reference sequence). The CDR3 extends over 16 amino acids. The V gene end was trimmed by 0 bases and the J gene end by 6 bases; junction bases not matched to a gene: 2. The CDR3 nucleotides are TGTGCCAGCAGCTTAGCGACTAGCGGGGGGACCAATGAGCAGTTCTTC. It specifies CASSLATSGGTNEQFF.

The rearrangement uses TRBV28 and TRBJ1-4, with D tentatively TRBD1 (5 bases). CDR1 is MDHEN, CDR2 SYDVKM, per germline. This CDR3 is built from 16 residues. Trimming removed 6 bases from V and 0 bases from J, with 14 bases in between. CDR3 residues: CASSMTAYATNEKLFF. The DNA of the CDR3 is TGTGCCAGCAGCATGACAGCCTACGCAACTAATGAAAAACTGTTTTTT.

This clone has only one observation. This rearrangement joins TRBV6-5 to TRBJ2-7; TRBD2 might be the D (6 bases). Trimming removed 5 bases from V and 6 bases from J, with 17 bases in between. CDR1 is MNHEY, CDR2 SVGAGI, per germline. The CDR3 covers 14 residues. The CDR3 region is CASSNPGEISEQYF. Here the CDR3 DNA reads TGTGCCAGCAGTAATCCGGGGGAGATAAGCGAGCAGTACTTC.

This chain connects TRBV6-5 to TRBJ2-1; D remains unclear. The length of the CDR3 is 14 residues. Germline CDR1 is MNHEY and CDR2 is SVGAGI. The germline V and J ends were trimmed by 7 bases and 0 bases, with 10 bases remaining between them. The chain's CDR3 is CASTQASSYNEQFF. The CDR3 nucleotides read TGTGCCAGCACGCAAGCGAGCTCCTACAATGAGCAGTTCTTC.

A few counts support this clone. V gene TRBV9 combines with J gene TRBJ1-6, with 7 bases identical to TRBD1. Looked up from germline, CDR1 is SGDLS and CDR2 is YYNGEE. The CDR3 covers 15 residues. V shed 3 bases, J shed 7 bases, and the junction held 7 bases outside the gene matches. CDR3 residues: CASSATGTENSPLHF. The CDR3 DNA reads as TGTGCCAGCAGCGCGACCGGGACAGAAAATTCACCCCTCCACTTT.

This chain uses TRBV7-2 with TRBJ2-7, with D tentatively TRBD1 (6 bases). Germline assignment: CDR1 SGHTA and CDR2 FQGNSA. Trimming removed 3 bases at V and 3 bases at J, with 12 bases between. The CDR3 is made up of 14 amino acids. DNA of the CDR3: TGTGCCAGCAGCTTTTGGGACAATTACTACGAGCAGTACTTC. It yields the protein CASSFWDNYYEQYF.

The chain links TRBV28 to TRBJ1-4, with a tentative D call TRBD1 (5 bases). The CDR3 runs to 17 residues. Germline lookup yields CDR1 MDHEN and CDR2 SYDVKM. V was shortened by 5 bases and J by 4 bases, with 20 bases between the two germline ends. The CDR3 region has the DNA TGTGCCAGCAGTCCGCCCGGGTCAGGGTCGATTAATGAAAAACTGTTTTTT. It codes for CASSPPGSGSINEKLFF.

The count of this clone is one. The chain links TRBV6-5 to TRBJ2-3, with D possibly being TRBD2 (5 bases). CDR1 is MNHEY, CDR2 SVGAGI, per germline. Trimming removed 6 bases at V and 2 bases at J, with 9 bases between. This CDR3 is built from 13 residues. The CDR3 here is CASSKRDTDTQYF. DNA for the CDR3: TGTGCCAGCAGCAAGAGGGACACAGATACGCAGTATTTT.

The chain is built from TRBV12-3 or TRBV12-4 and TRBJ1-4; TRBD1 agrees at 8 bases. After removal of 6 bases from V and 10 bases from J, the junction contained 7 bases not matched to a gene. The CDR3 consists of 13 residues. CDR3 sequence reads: CASRPGGAGKLFF. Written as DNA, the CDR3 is TGTGCCAGCAGACCAGGGGGCGCAGGAAAACTGTTTTTT.

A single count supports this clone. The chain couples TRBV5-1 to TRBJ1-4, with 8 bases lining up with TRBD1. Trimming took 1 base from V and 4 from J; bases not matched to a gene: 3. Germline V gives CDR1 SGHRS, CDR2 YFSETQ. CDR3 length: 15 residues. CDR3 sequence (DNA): TGCGCCAGCAGCTTGCTAGGACAGGGTAATGAAAAACTGTTTTTT. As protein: CASSLLGQGNEKLFF.

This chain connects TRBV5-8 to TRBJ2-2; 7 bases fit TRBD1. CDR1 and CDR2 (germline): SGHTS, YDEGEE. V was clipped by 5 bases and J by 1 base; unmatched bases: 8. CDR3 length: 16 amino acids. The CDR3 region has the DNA TGTGCCAGCAGGTCCACAGGGGCGAGGAACACCGGGGAGCTGTTTTTT. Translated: CASRSTGARNTGELFF.

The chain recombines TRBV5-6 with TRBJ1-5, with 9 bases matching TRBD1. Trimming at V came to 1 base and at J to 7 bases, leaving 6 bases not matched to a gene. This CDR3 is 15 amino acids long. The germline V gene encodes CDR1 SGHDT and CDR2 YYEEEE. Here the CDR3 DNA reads TGTGCCAGCAGCTTGTCGGACAGGGGAACGCAGCCCCAGCATTTT. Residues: CASSLSDRGTQPQHF.

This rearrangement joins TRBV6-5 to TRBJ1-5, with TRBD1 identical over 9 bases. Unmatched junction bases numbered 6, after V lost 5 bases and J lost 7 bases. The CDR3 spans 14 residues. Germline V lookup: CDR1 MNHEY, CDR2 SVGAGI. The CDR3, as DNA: TGTGCCAGCAGTCCTGGACAGGGGAGGCAGCCCCAGCATTTT. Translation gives CASSPGQGRQPQHF.

The CDR3 region has the DNA TGTGCCACCGGACGTCGGGACAGGGCCAATGAGCAGTTCTTC. Translated: CATGRRDRANEQFF. The chain joins TRBV24-1 to TRBJ2-1, with 9 positions matching TRBD1. Germline V gene data show CDR1 as KGHDR and CDR2 as SFDVKD. J was trimmed by 6 bases and V by 9 bases; bases with no gene match: 8. The CDR3 has 14 residues.